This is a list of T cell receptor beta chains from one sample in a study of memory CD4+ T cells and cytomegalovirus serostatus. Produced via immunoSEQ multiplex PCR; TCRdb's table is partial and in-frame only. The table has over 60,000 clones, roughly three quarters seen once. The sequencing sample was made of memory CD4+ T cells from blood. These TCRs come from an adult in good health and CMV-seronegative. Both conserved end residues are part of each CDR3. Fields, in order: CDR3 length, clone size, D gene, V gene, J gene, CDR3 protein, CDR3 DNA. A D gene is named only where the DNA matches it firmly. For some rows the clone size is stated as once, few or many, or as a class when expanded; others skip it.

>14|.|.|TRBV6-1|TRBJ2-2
CASRADRNTGELFF
TGTGCCAGCAGGGCGGACAGGAACACCGGGGAGCTGTTTTTT
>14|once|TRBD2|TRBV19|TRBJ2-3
CASSTTGGTDTQYF
TGTGCCAGTAGTACGACGGGAGGGACAGATACGCAGTATTTT
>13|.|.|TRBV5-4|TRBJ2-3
CASSNTHTDTQYF
TGTGCCAGCAGCAATACCCACACAGATACGCAGTATTTT
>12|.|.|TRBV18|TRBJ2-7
CASSGTTYEQYF
TGTGCCAGCTCCGGGACAACCTACGAGCAGTACTTC
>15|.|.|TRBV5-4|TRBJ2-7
CASSTGPGNSYEQYF
TGTGCCAGCAGCACCGGACCTGGGAACTCCTACGAGCAGTACTTC
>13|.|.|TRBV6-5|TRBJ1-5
CASRQLTGLPQHF
TGTGCCAGCAGACAGCTAACAGGGCTGCCCCAGCATTTT
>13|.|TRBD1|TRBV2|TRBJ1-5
CASKTGGNQPQHF
TGTGCCAGCAAGACAGGGGGCAATCAGCCCCAGCATTTT
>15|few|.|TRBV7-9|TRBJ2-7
CASSSSGTGSYEQYF
TGTGCCAGCAGCTCCTCCGGGACTGGCTCCTACGAGCAGTACTTC
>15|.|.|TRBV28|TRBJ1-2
CASSFRDRINYGYTF
TGTGCCAGCAGTTTCCGAGACAGGATTAACTATGGCTACACCTTC
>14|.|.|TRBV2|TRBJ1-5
CASTDGLRNQPQHF
TGTGCCAGCACCGATGGGCTGCGCAATCAGCCCCAGCATTTT
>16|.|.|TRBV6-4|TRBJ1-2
CASSEYDSPANYGYTF
TGTGCCAGCAGTGAGTACGACAGCCCAGCTAACTATGGCTACACCTTC
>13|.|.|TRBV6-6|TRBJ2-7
CASRGSPSYEQYF
TGTGCCAGCAGGGGCTCCCCTTCCTACGAGCAGTACTTC
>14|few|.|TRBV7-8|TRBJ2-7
CASSLRSGVYEQYF
TGTGCCAGCAGCTTGCGGAGCGGCGTCTACGAGCAGTACTTC
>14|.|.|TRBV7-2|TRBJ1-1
CASSPAGVVTEAFF
TGTGCCAGCAGCCCAGCAGGGGTAGTAACTGAAGCTTTCTTT
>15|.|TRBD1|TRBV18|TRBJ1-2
CASSQDRGLSYGYTF
TGTGCCAGCTCACAGGACAGGGGCCTATCCTATGGCTACACCTTC
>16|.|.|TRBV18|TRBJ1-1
CASSPPGGGWLAEAFF
TGTGCCAGCTCACCACCGGGGGGCGGATGGCTCGCTGAAGCTTTCTTT
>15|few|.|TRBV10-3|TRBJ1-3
CAISESWGSGNTIYF
TGTGCCATCAGTGAGTCGTGGGGCTCTGGAAACACCATATATTTT
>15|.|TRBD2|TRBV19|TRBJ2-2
CASRNKPSGTGELFF
TGTGCCAGTAGGAACAAGCCTAGCGGGACCGGGGAGCTGTTTTTT
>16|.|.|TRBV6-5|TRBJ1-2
CASSYLTGAQAYGYTF
TGTGCCAGCAGTTACTTAACGGGGGCGCAGGCCTATGGCTACACCTTC
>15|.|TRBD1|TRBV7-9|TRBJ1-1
CASSTLDRAISEAFF
TGTGCCAGCAGCACTTTGGACAGGGCCATCAGTGAAGCTTTCTTT
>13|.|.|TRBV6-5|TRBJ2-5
CASSYSGEETQYF
TGTGCCAGCAGTTACTCAGGGGAGGAGACCCAGTACTTC
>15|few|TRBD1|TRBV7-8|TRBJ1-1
CASSLTDRGSTEAFF
TGTGCCAGCAGCTTAACTGACAGGGGGTCCACTGAAGCTTTCTTT
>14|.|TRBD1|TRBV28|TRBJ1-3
CASSLDRVGNTIYF
TGTGCCAGCAGTTTAGACAGGGTTGGAAACACCATATATTTT
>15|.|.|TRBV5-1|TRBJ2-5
CASSLGDPARETQYF
TGCGCCAGCAGCTTGGGGGACCCGGCCAGGGAGACCCAGTACTTC
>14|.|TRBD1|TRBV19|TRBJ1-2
CASSIGQGVGGYTF
TGTGCCAGTAGTATCGGACAGGGGGTTGGTGGCTACACCTTC
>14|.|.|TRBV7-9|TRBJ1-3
CASTPGDRGNTIYF
TGTGCCAGCACCCCCGGAGATAGGGGAAACACCATATATTTT